Listed here are 22 T cell receptor beta chains from one sample, sequenced in a study of OX40 agonist ivuxolimab in advanced cancers. The table came from immunoSEQ multiplex PCR; TCRdb's copy has only in-frame clones and leaves some out. The sample lists over 45,000 clones, 84% occurring once. The sequenced sample was CD4+ or CD8+ T cells sorted from blood, obtained in a trial of the OX40 agonist ivuxolimab. The source of these receptors is an adult with an advanced solid tumor such as melanoma, head and neck, liver or kidney cancer.

V gene TRBV7-9 combines with J gene TRBJ2-1; a weak D match, TRBD1 (5 bases). Trimming pared 1 base from V and 11 bases from J, leaving 12 bases between. CDR3 size: 13 residues. Germline assignment: CDR1 SEHNR and CDR2 FQNEAQ (reference sequence). This CDR3 reads CASSLGAPGQQFF. The CDR3 bases are TGTGCCAGCAGCTTAGGGGCTCCAGGGCAGCAGTTCTTC.

V is TRBV4-1 and J is TRBJ2-1; D might be TRBD1 or TRBD2, each matching 5 bases. The CDR3 sequence is 15 residues long. Trimming removed 4 bases from V and 3 bases from J, with 13 bases in between. In germline, CDR1 is MGHRA, CDR2 YSYEKL. CDR3 sequence reads: CASSRDGSFYNEQFF. The CDR3 DNA follows: TGCGCCAGCAGCCGGGACGGGTCATTCTACAATGAGCAGTTCTTC.

The chain uses TRBV7-7 and TRBJ2-1; 15 positions match TRBD2. V was pared by 5 bases and J by 8 bases, with 7 bases of the junction left unmatched. Germline CDR1 SSHAT, CDR2 FNYEAQ (reference sequence). The CDR3 is made up of 16 amino acids. The CDR3 reads CASSPGLAGGVYEQFF. The CDR3, as DNA: TGTGCCAGCAGCCCGGGACTAGCGGGGGGCGTGTATGAGCAGTTCTTC.

This clone was observed a single time. The V and J genes are TRBV2 and TRBJ2-2, with D possibly matching TRBD2 (6 bases). V was trimmed by 8 bases and J by 0 bases, leaving 10 bases between them. The CDR3 is 14 amino acids. Germline V gene sequence: CDR1 SNHLY, CDR2 FYNNEI. The CDR3 DNA is TGTGCCAGCCGGGGGAGCCCGAACACCGGGGAGCTGTTTTTT. Its protein product is CASRGSPNTGELFF.

The rearrangement joins TRBV19 to TRBJ1-1, with no clear D. With 2 bases removed from V and 4 bases from J, the gap between germline ends came to 14 bases. CDR3 length: 15 amino acids. The germline V gene encodes CDR1 LNHDA and CDR2 SQIVND (reference sequence). The CDR3 here is CASSISTSQPTEAFF. The CDR3 nucleotides read TGTGCCAGTAGTATATCGACCAGCCAGCCCACTGAAGCTTTCTTT.

The chain recombines TRBV6-5 with TRBJ1-1; D not certain. Germline CDR1 MNHEY, CDR2 SVGAGI. V lost 6 bases, J lost 3 bases, and 11 bases lay in between. This CDR3 has 13 residues. CDR3 sequence: CASSRYRDTEAFF. CDR3 in DNA: TGTGCCAGCAGCCGATATCGGGACACTGAAGCTTTCTTT.

This clone occurred once. The chain carries TRBV2 and TRBJ1-1; TRBD1 might be the D (6 bases). Deletions cut 5 bases from V and 2 bases from J, with 9 bases between. The CDR3 consists of 13 residues. CDR1 is SNHLY, CDR2 FYNNEI, per germline. CDR3 DNA sequence: TGTGCCAGCAGTTCAGGGGCAAACACTGAAGCTTTCTTT. This encodes CASSSGANTEAFF.

This rearrangement joins TRBV19 to TRBJ1-1; TRBD1 is a possible D gene (6 bases). Germline values: CDR1 LNHDA, CDR2 SQIVND (reference sequence). The CDR3 extends over 14 amino acids. V was shortened by 2 bases and J by 4 bases, with 11 bases between the two germline ends. This chain's CDR3 is CASSIQGRSTEAFF. The CDR3 bases are TGTGCCAGTAGTATACAGGGGCGAAGCACTGAAGCTTTCTTT.

The chain joins TRBV11-2 to TRBJ1-4; unclear D gene. Deletions cut 4 bases from V and 5 bases from J, with 14 bases between. The CDR3 totals 15 residues. Germline assignment: CDR1 SGHAT and CDR2 FQNNGV. The CDR3 loop is CASSSIRARNEKLFF. The CDR3 DNA sequence: TGTGCCAGCAGCTCTATACGGGCAAGGAATGAAAAACTGTTTTTT. Using reference TRBV11-2 and TRBJ1-4 for the parts outside the CDR3, the full variable domain is EAGVAQSPRYKIIEKRQSVAFWCNPISGHATLYWYQQILGQGPKLLIQFQNNGVVDDSQLPKDRFSAERLKGVDSTLKIQPAKLEDSAVYLCASSSIRARNEKLFFGSGTQLSVL.

In this sample, this clone turned up once. The chain joins TRBV6-1 to TRBJ2-7; TRBD1 agrees at 10 bases. Germline V gene sequence: CDR1 MNHNS, CDR2 SASEGT. The ends lost 6 bases at V and 3 bases at J; junction bases unmatched: 5. CDR3 length equals 14 residues. This chain's CDR3 is CASSRDRGLYEQYF. The CDR3 DNA reads TGTGCCAGCAGCAGGGACAGGGGCCTCTACGAGCAGTACTTC.

This clone was counted a single time. V usage is TRBV5-4 and J usage is TRBJ1-2; D uncertain. Germline CDR1 SGHNT, CDR2 YYREEE (reference sequence). The CDR3 loop spans 13 amino acids. Between the trimmed V and J ends, which lost 0 bases and 8 bases, there was a span of 11 bases. The CDR3 loop reads CASSLDPSGGYTF. CDR3 nucleotide sequence: TGTGCCAGCAGCTTGGACCCCTCCGGGGGCTACACCTTC.

The rearrangement joins TRBV27 to TRBJ2-1, with 10 nucleotides matching TRBD2. V lost 0 bases, J lost 5 bases, and 4 bases stayed unmatched. Germline CDR1 reads MNHEY; CDR2 reads SMNVEV (reference sequence). CDR3 length equals 16 residues. The CDR3 DNA is TGTGCCAGCAGTTTATCGTTTCTAGCGGGGGACAATGAGCAGTTCTTC. This encodes CASSLSFLAGDNEQFF.

The genes are TRBV2 and TRBJ2-7, with TRBD2 identical over 12 bases. This CDR3 region has 14 residues. The J segment lost 6 bases and the V segment lost 6 bases, leaving 6 bases of the junction unmatched. Germline CDR1 reads SNHLY; CDR2 reads FYNNEI. CDR3 nucleotide sequence: TGTGCCAGCAGACCGGGACTAGCGGGCGCCGAGCAGTACTTC. Protein product: CASRPGLAGAEQYF. The full variable domain, rest sourced from reference TRBV2 and TRBJ2-7, is EPEVTQTPSHQVTQMGQEVILRCVPISNHLYFYWYRQILGQKVEFLVSFYNNEISEKSEIFDDQFSVERPDGSNFTLKIRSTKLEDSAMYFCASRPGLAGAEQYFGPGTRLTVT.

This chain uses TRBV19 with TRBJ2-1; 8 nucleotides match TRBD2. Germline V gene lookup returns CDR1 LNHDA and CDR2 SQIVND (reference sequence). The CDR3 is made up of 18 amino acids. Trimming cost V 5 bases and J 1 base; bases outside gene matches: 13. The CDR3 DNA follows: TGTGCCAGTAGTCCTTACGGGAGCGGGAGTATATCCTACAATGAGCAGTTCTTC. Translation gives CASSPYGSGSISYNEQFF.

This clone was observed a handful of times. The chain uses TRBV6-5 and TRBJ1-5; TRBD1 aligns across 11 bases. Unmatched junction bases numbered 2, after V lost 6 bases and J lost 4 bases. This CDR3 has 14 amino acids. Per the germline V gene, CDR1 is MNHEY and CDR2 is SVGAGI. This CDR3 reads CASRGTGGNQPQHF. For the CDR3, the DNA is TGTGCCAGCAGAGGGACAGGGGGAAATCAGCCCCAGCATTTT.

V usage is TRBV15 and J usage is TRBJ2-2; D uncertain. Trimming took off 0 bases at V and 7 bases at J, with 6 bases between the two ends. This CDR3 region has 13 residues. Germline CDR1 is LNHNV and CDR2 is YYDKDF (reference sequence). The CDR3 reads CATSRDVGGELFF. In DNA, the CDR3 is TGTGCCACCAGCAGAGATGTAGGCGGGGAGCTGTTTTTT.

This clone has just one count. The chain combines TRBV18 with TRBJ2-7; D unclear. This CDR3 has 15 amino acids. Germline-derived CDR1 and CDR2 are KGHSH and LQKENI. V dropped 0 bases and J dropped 0 bases, with 9 bases sitting between them. The CDR3 protein is CASSPPVGGSYEQYF. In DNA, the CDR3 is TGTGCCAGCTCACCACCGGTGGGTGGCTCCTACGAGCAGTACTTC.

The chain combines TRBV2 with TRBJ2-1, with TRBD2 matching over 12 bases. The CDR3 loop spans 15 amino acids. V was pared by 8 bases and J by 9 bases, with 11 bases of the junction left unmatched. Per the germline V gene, CDR1 is SNHLY and CDR2 is FYNNEI. DNA of the CDR3: TGTGCCAGCGGTATACCTAGCGGGGGGGCCGGTGAGCAGTTCTTC. As protein: CASGIPSGGAGEQFF. Combining the CDR3 with reference TRBV2 and TRBJ2-1 gives the whole variable domain EPEVTQTPSHQVTQMGQEVILRCVPISNHLYFYWYRQILGQKVEFLVSFYNNEISEKSEIFDDQFSVERPDGSNFTLKIRSTKLEDSAMYFCASGIPSGGAGEQFFGPGTRLTVL.

The J gene is TRBJ1-1, the V gene TRBV30; 9 positions agree with TRBD1. V gave up 4 bases and J gave up 7 bases; unmatched junction bases: 7. This CDR3 region has 13 residues. Germline V CDR1 and CDR2: GTSNPN, SVGIG (reference sequence). CDR3 in DNA: TGTGCCTGGACACAGGGGGCGCAAAGTGAAGCTTTCTTT. Protein sequence: CAWTQGAQSEAFF.

The chain joins TRBV18 to TRBJ1-1; a possible D gene is TRBD1 (6 bases). The CDR3 is 15 residues long. The germline V gene has CDR1 KGHSH and CDR2 LQKENI. Trimming shortened V by 3 bases and J by 0 bases, and 11 bases separated the two germline ends. In DNA form, the CDR3 reads TGTGCCAGCTCACCTACGGGACACATGAACACTGAAGCTTTCTTT. Its protein is CASSPTGHMNTEAFF.

The J gene is TRBJ1-6, the V gene TRBV5-6; tentative D call: TRBD1 (6 bases). The germline V gene has CDR1 SGHDT and CDR2 YYEEEE. Trimming cost V 0 bases and J 2 bases, with 9 bases left between them. The CDR3 is 16 amino acids. The CDR3 protein is CASSLVGGPYNSPLHF. In DNA, the CDR3 is TGTGCCAGCAGCTTGGTTGGGGGCCCCTATAATTCACCCCTCCACTTT.

V usage is TRBV6-5 and J usage is TRBJ1-1; no definite D call. V dropped 8 bases and J dropped 4 bases, with 14 bases sitting between them. The CDR3 loop spans 13 amino acids. Germline CDR1 MNHEY, CDR2 SVGAGI. The CDR3 DNA follows: TGTGCCAGCCGGGAGGGTGGTGGCACTGAAGCTTTCTTT. Residues: CASREGGGTEAFF.